The rows below give T cell receptor beta chains drawn from one sample of a study of regulatory T cells in long-lasting Graves disease. MiXCR, applied by TCRdb to the multiplex PCR reads, yields one record per CDR3 protein. The repertoire includes about 450,000 distinct CDR3 sequences, approximately 14% of them detected once, and around a sixth sits in the top ten. The sample was also reused in another study, on T cells in Graves' hyperthyroidism and ophthalmopathy.

The material was peripheral blood mononuclear cells (PBMCs), obtained at new diagnosis, from a patient treated with antithyroid drugs. All receptors come from a woman aged 45-59 years with Graves disease. Both conserved end residues are part of each CDR3.

V	J	CDR3
TRBV30	TRBJ2-5	CAWSQGDSETQYF
TRBV5-6	TRBJ2-7	CASSPLTSGSSYEQYF
TRBV7-9	TRBJ2-1	CASSSTSGRGNEQFF
TRBV20-1	TRBJ2-7	CSADRGLPHDEQYF
TRBV6-1	TRBJ1-1	CATGPKNTEAFF
TRBV20-1	TRBJ1-2	CSAPDRWLGYTF
TRBV11-2	TRBJ2-7	CASSFRHGSYEQYF
TRBV7-9	TRBJ2-7	CASSLADGTSGTYEQYF
TRBV6-1	TRBJ2-4	CASSLVVGANIQYF
TRBV28	TRBJ2-5	CASSWTGQETQYF
TRBV27	TRBJ2-1	CATSRFGSATEQFF
TRBV6-1	TRBJ1-1	CASSRTGPRLNTEAFF
TRBV28	TRBJ2-1	CASSRKFPPIEQFF
TRBV10-1	TRBJ2-7	CASSDQLAGGPYEQYF
TRBV3-1	TRBJ2-1	CASSQGFRSASTNEQFF
TRBV3-1	TRBJ2-2	CASSRTGWNTGELFF
TRBV20-1	TRBJ2-7	CSAAGLAGHEQYF
TRBV9	TRBJ2-5	CASSPATAKETQYF
TRBV11-2	TRBJ2-7	CASSLAIGNYEQYF
TRBV28	TRBJ2-3	CASSLYGSGLAGGPGTDTQYF
TRBV3-1	TRBJ1-3	CASSQDIGSGNTIYF
TRBV5-1	TRBJ2-7	CASSYDRGLAYEQYF
TRBV20-1	TRBJ2-3	CSAAGDTQYF
TRBV12-3/TRBV12-4	TRBJ2-1	CASSQPGTRVNEQFF
TRBV12-3/TRBV12-4	TRBJ1-2	CASHPPGQRYGYTF
TRBV29-1	TRBJ2-5	CSAVWTGAMETQYF
TRBV20-1	TRBJ1-5	CSTRDLQDYSNQPQHF
TRBV20-1	TRBJ1-5	CSARAGGDARLSQHF
TRBV20-1	TRBJ2-7	CSARGEDPYEQYF
TRBV28	TRBJ2-1	CASSSIGQASYNEQFF
TRBV29-1	TRBJ2-7	CSVYVQGSYEQYF
TRBV12-3/TRBV12-4	TRBJ1-2	CASTRFGGTGIYGYTF
TRBV2	TRBJ2-3	CASSDLTGSTDTQYF
TRBV28	TRBJ2-7	CASTKGDLYEQYF
TRBV19	TRBJ2-7	CASSTRGNPYEQYF
TRBV10-1	TRBJ1-4	CASSESKKGDSDWGKLFF
TRBV19	TRBJ1-4	CASSMSSGGNEKLFF
TRBV18	TRBJ2-7	CASSYLGSSTYEQYF
TRBV20-1	TRBJ2-1	CSALGAAGGSEQFF
TRBV7-9	TRBJ1-2	CASSHDRGALLYGYTF
TRBV5-5	TRBJ2-3	CASSWRSGTGTDTQYF
TRBV12-3/TRBV12-4	TRBJ2-7	CASSPRGQGPYEQYF
TRBV6-1	TRBJ2-1	CASDRTGYNEQFF
TRBV11-2	TRBJ2-5	CASSPDRVEETQYF
TRBV28	TRBJ2-1	CASSSPGVYNEQFF
TRBV7-3	TRBJ1-1	CASSLSPTGDTEAFF
TRBV16	TRBJ2-7	CASSQSTTGPYEQYF
TRBV20-1	TRBJ1-2	CSARDFTGDSYGYTF
TRBV2	TRBJ1-1	CASSGGGPAGAFF